The 21 T cell receptor beta chains below were found in one sample sequenced in a study of early T cells in non-severe SARS-CoV-2 infection. TCRdb reanalysed the 5' RACE reads using MiXCR and keeps one entry per CDR3 protein. The sample holds about 68,000 distinct CDR3 sequences; roughly a tenth are singletons and the top ten take 6.4%. Sequenced: whole blood. The receptors here all came from an adult who was a healthcare worker with PCR-confirmed SARS-CoV-2 infection or an uninfected control (not recorded which).

There are a few counts of this clonotype. The CDR3 DNA reads TGCAGCGTTGAAGACGGGGGCCGGGTTACGCAGTATTTT. The encoded protein is CSVEDGGRVTQYF. The V gene is TRBV29-1, the J gene TRBJ2-3; D possibly uses TRBD1 or TRBD2 (6 bases each). Looked up from germline, CDR1 is SQVTM and CDR2 is ANQGSEA. Trimming cost V 0 bases and J 8 bases, with 12 bases left between them. The CDR3 length is 13 residues.

This clonotype has a count of ten or more. The germline gene is not matched at one end of the junction; a read error may be the cause. The CDR3 reads CSARRRTTYERYF. The CDR3 DNA follows: TGCAGTGCTAGACGGAGAACCACCTACGAGCGGTACTTC. The chain carries TRBV20-1 and TRBJ2-7; D unresolved. The CDR3 has 13 amino acids. In germline, CDR1 is DFQATT, CDR2 SNEGSKA (reference sequence).

This clonotype was counted between two and nine times. Compared with germline, one end of the junction differs, possibly owing to a read error. V gene TRBV12-3 or TRBV12-4 combines with J gene TRBJ2-3, with TRBD2 identical over 11 bases. The CDR3 has 16 residues. The CDR3 bases are TGTGCCAGCAGTCTAGCGGGAGGCGAAAAGACAGATACGCAGTATTTT. Its translation: CASSLAGGEKTDTQYF.

This clonotype was seen only once. The chain carries TRBV6-6 and TRBJ2-2; D unclear. Germline V gene lookup returns CDR1 MNHNY and CDR2 SVGAGI (reference sequence). V gave up 6 bases and J gave up 8 bases, with 16 bases separating them. This CDR3 spans 14 amino acids. The CDR3 DNA reads TGTGCCAGCAGCCCGGACCCCAGAGGAGGGGAGCTGTTTTTT. Translation: CASSPDPRGGELFF.

This clonotype is a singleton in its sample. The gene calls are TRBV28 and TRBJ2-7; D is unclear. This CDR3 spans 10 amino acids. Looked up from germline, CDR1 is MDHEN and CDR2 is SYDVKM. V was cut by 6 bases and J by 5 bases, with 5 bases left in between. CDR3 sequence reads: CASSRNEQYF. In nucleotides, the CDR3 is TGTGCCAGCAGCAGGAACGAGCAGTACTTC.

This clonotype was seen many times. The chain joins TRBV7-8 to TRBJ2-1, with 7 bases matching TRBD2. Germline values: CDR1 SGHVS, CDR2 FQNEAQ. V was clipped by 5 bases and J by 8 bases; unmatched bases: 12. The CDR3 contains 15 residues. In nucleotides, the CDR3 is TGTGCCAGCAGCCCCTGGACTAGGGGAGGCGATGAGCAGTTCTTC. Translated, it gives CASSPWTRGGDEQFF.

The gene calls are TRBV7-9 and TRBJ2-3, with 13 bases lining up with TRBD2. CDR1 is SEHNR, CDR2 FQNEAQ, per germline (reference sequence). V was pared by 5 bases and J by 5 bases, with 4 bases of the junction left unmatched. There are 15 residues in the CDR3. In nucleotides, the CDR3 is TGTGCCAGCAGCACAGGACTAGCGGGAGTAGATACGCAGTATTTT. Amino acid sequence: CASSTGLAGVDTQYF.

This clonotype was detected many times. J is TRBJ1-1 and V is TRBV12-3 or TRBV12-4; D is ambiguous. The CDR3 spans 11 residues. The V gene lost 2 bases and the J gene lost 6 bases, with 4 bases spanning the gap. CDR3 residues: CASSLRSEAFF. The CDR3 nucleotides read TGTGCCAGCAGTTTACGGTCTGAAGCTTTCTTT.

This clonotype occurred a few times. The rearrangement uses TRBV20-1 and TRBJ1-1, with unresolved D. The CDR3 runs to 16 residues. The V gene lost 0 bases and the J gene lost 2 bases, with 16 bases spanning the gap. Germline lookup yields CDR1 DFQATT and CDR2 SNEGSKA (reference sequence). The CDR3 DNA is TGCAGTGCTAGAGATTTTATGACCGCTCAAAACACTGAAGCTTTCTTT. Translating it yields CSARDFMTAQNTEAFF.

This clonotype was detected a few times. The rearrangement joins TRBV20-1 to TRBJ2-1; 14 bases are shared with TRBD2. V lost 1 base, J lost 9 bases, and 11 bases stayed unmatched. CDR1 is DFQATT and CDR2 is SNEGSKA in the germline V gene (reference sequence). This CDR3 spans 17 amino acids. CDR3 region: CSARAPRLAGGRREQFF. The CDR3 DNA is TGCAGTGCTAGAGCTCCCCGACTAGCGGGAGGGCGGCGTGAGCAGTTCTTC.

This clonotype was counted only a few times. One junction end does not reproduce the germline sequence, and a read error may be involved. The rearrangement joins TRBV2 to TRBJ2-1, with 10 bases that match TRBD1. The germline V gene has CDR1 SNHLY and CDR2 FYNNEI. The CDR3 is made up of 14 amino acids. CDR3 sequence: CASSGQGAVYEQLF. CDR3 in DNA: TGTGCCAGCAGTGGACAGGGGGCCGTCTATGAGCAGCTCTTC. The full variable domain, completed using reference TRBV2 and TRBJ2-1, is EPEVTQTPSHQVTQMGQEVILRCVPISNHLYFYWYRQILGQKVEFLVSFYNNEISEKSEIFDDQFSVERPDGSNFTLKIRSTKLEDSAMYFCASSGQGAVYEQLFGPGTRLTVL.

In its sample, this clonotype was seen a few times. The chain has TRBV6-4 and TRBJ2-1, with D unresolved. Germline V gives CDR1 MRHNA, CDR2 SNTAGT. Deletions cut 2 bases from V and 10 bases from J, with 12 bases between. There are 13 residues in the CDR3. CDR3: CASSDGQFREQFF. The DNA for the CDR3 is TGTGCCAGCAGTGACGGTCAATTCAGGGAGCAGTTCTTC.

In this sample, this clonotype turned up a few times. The germline gene is not matched at one end of the junction; a read error may be the cause. The chain links TRBV5-1 to TRBJ2-3; D gene ambiguous. The CDR3 has 15 residues. Germline values: CDR1 SGHRS, CDR2 YFSETQ. In DNA form, the CDR3 reads TGCGCCAGCAGGTTGGCTTTAGTCGGCACAGATACGCAGTATTTT. Encoded protein: CASRLALVGTDTQYF.

This clonotype was seen repeatedly, ten times or more. The rearrangement joins TRBV4-1 to TRBJ2-7; D is unclear. Trimming left V 2 bases short and J 4 bases short, with 9 bases between. Looked up from germline, CDR1 is MGHRA and CDR2 is YSYEKL. This CDR3 spans 13 amino acids. CDR3 residues: CASSQSQLYEQYF. DNA of the CDR3: TGCGCCAGCAGCCAATCGCAGCTGTACGAGCAGTACTTC.

The CDR3 region has the DNA TGCGCCAGCAGCCAAGAGAGGGGAATCGAGAATGAGCAGTTCTTC. Encoded protein: CASSQERGIENEQFF. This sequence joins TRBV4-1 and TRBJ2-1; D possibly matches TRBD1 or TRBD2 (5 bases each). Deletions cut 0 bases from V and 7 bases from J, with 13 bases between. Germline CDR1 is MGHRA and CDR2 is YSYEKL. The CDR3 has 15 residues.

This chain joins TRBV7-9 and TRBJ1-2, with D unclear. Trimming took off 4 bases at V and 8 bases at J, with 11 bases between the two ends. CDR3 size: 12 residues. Germline lookup yields CDR1 SEHNR and CDR2 FQNEAQ (reference sequence). This CDR3 reads CASSSHFDGYTF. The CDR3 coding sequence is TGTGCCAGCAGCTCCCACTTCGACGGCTACACCTTC.

In its sample, this clonotype was seen many times. The V and J genes are TRBV2 and TRBJ2-7; 7 bases agree with TRBD1. J gave up 3 bases and V 5 bases, and 13 bases lay outside the gene matches. Germline lookup yields CDR1 SNHLY and CDR2 FYNNEI. The CDR3 spans 16 residues. The CDR3 nucleotides are TGTGCCAGCAGTAGTGGCGCCCGGGACAGCTACTACGAGCAGTACTTC. Its translation: CASSSGARDSYYEQYF.

In this sample, this clonotype turned up a few times. The rearrangement links TRBV7-9 to TRBJ2-7; tentatively, D is TRBD1 (5 bases). Germline loops: CDR1 SEHNR, CDR2 FQNEAQ (reference sequence). The CDR3 covers 15 residues. Deletions cut 0 bases from V and 5 bases from J, with 14 bases between. CDR3: CASSLALRQGDEQYF. In DNA, the CDR3 is TGTGCCAGCAGCTTAGCGCTTAGGCAGGGCGACGAGCAGTACTTC. Full variable domain (outside the CDR3, taken from reference TRBV7-9 and TRBJ2-7): DTGVSQNPRHKITKRGQNVTFRCDPISEHNRLYWYRQTLGQGPEFLTYFQNEAQLEKSRLLSDRFSAERPKGSFSTLEIQRTEQGDSAMYLCASSLALRQGDEQYFGPGTRLTVT.

This clonotype was seen ten or more times. The chain recombines TRBV9 with TRBJ1-2; D is perhaps TRBD1 (5 bases). Germline CDR1 SGDLS, CDR2 YYNGEE. CDR3 size: 14 residues. The V end was cut by 5 bases, the J end by 4 bases, with 15 bases between. The CDR3 spells CASSAGREIYGYTF. In nucleotides, the CDR3 is TGTGCCAGCAGTGCGGGACGAGAGATCTATGGCTACACCTTC.

This clonotype appeared a few times. This chain connects TRBV10-3 to TRBJ2-3; 9 bases fit TRBD2. Germline V gene lookup returns CDR1 ENHRY and CDR2 SYGVKD. V shed 4 bases, J shed 1 base, and the junction held 6 bases outside the gene matches. The CDR3 is 16 amino acids. DNA for the CDR3: TGTGCCATCAGTGGGGGCAGCGGGAGGCGCACAGATACGCAGTATTTT. Its protein is CAISGGSGRRTDTQYF.

Only a few counts were recorded for this clonotype. V usage is TRBV6-6 and J usage is TRBJ2-5; TRBD2 might be the D (7 bases). Trimming pared 6 bases from V and 4 bases from J, leaving 12 bases between. Germline V CDR1 and CDR2: MNHNY, SVGAGI (reference sequence). The CDR3 is 13 residues long. Here the CDR3 DNA reads TGTGCCAGCAGGGGGGGAGGGGGAGAGACCCAGTACTTC. Translation: CASRGGGGETQYF.